The 16 T cell receptor beta chains below come from one sample, sequenced in a study of blood T cell repertoires in COVID-19. The assay was immunoSEQ multiplex PCR, and TCRdb's table has in-frame clones only and misses some. The data contain a few hundred thousand clones, 65% to 90% of them seen just once; the ten biggest clones take up roughly 1.4%. The sample was peripheral blood. The receptors were gathered from a middle-aged woman who had recovered from COVID-19.

This clone was observed a handful of times. The chain recombines TRBV27 with TRBJ2-3; 7 bases match TRBD1. This CDR3 region has 14 residues. V shed 6 bases and J 4 bases; nucleotides not matched to a gene: 7. Looked up from germline, CDR1 is MNHEY and CDR2 is SMNVEV (reference sequence). The CDR3 protein is CASRTQGLSDTQYF. CDR3 nucleotide sequence: TGTGCCAGCAGGACACAGGGGTTGTCAGATACGCAGTATTTT.

This rearrangement joins TRBV27 to TRBJ2-7, with D possibly matching TRBD1 (5 bases). Germline CDR1 MNHEY, CDR2 SMNVEV (reference sequence). The CDR3 runs to 14 residues. V was shortened by 0 bases and J by 5 bases, with 11 bases between the two germline ends. The CDR3 bases are TGTGCCAGCAGTTTATCGTCAGGGTCCGACGAGCAGTACTTC. This translates into CASSLSSGSDEQYF.

For the CDR3, the DNA is TGTGCCAGCAGCCCGGGTGATTTGGGCGGGGCGGCTGAAAAACTGTTTTTT. This gives the protein CASSPGDLGGAAEKLFF. The chain joins TRBV14 to TRBJ1-4, with a weak D call TRBD1 (5 bases). V lost 4 bases to trimming and J lost 7 bases, with 22 bases between them. The CDR3 loop spans 17 amino acids. Germline CDR1 and CDR2: SGHDN and FVKESK.

The chain recombines TRBV23-1 with TRBJ1-5; D is uncertain. TRBV23-1 is annotated as an ORF whose role is uncertain. With 8 bases removed from V and 3 bases from J, the gap between germline ends came to 14 bases. The CDR3 loop spans 14 amino acids. CDR3 amino acids: CASVLGSFNQPQHF. The CDR3 DNA follows: TGCGCCAGCGTTTTAGGTAGCTTCAATCAGCCCCAGCATTTT.

This chain uses TRBV11-2 with TRBJ2-3; possible D gene TRBD2, 6 bases. The length of the CDR3 is 16 residues. CDR1 is SGHAT and CDR2 is FQNNGV in the germline V gene. Trimming stripped 3 bases from V and 2 bases from J, with 15 bases between. The CDR3 DNA sequence: TGTGCCAGCAGCTTCTCCGGGGCGGGGCTCACAGATACGCAGTATTTT. It codes for CASSFSGAGLTDTQYF.

The chain joins TRBV6-5 to TRBJ2-1; 9 bases are a match to TRBD1. CDR1 MNHEY and CDR2 SVGAGI come from the germline V gene. The junction had 0 bases not matched to a gene; V was cut back by 0 bases and J by 3 bases. The CDR3 sequence is 15 residues long. The CDR3 sequence: CASSYSGQGYNEQFF. Written as DNA, the CDR3 is TGTGCCAGCAGTTACTCGGGACAGGGCTACAATGAGCAGTTCTTC.

As to this clone: A read error may explain this, as a much larger clone is one base away. The sample contains more than one DNA sequence encoding this CDR3. The gene calls are TRBV7-5 and TRBJ1-5. TRBV7-5 is deemed a pseudogene. This CDR3 contains 15 residues. The DNA of the CDR3 is TGTGCCAGAAGTTTAGACGCGAATAGCAATCAGCCCCAGCATTTT. Translation: CARSLDANSNQPQHF.

The gene calls are TRBV11-1 and TRBJ2-7, with 7 bases fitting TRBD1. V shed 6 bases, J shed 2 bases, and the junction held 4 bases outside the gene matches. The CDR3 sequence is 13 residues long. Germline V gene data show CDR1 as SGHAT and CDR2 as FQDESV (reference sequence). CDR3 nucleotides: TGTGCCAGCAGGTCCGGGACAGCCTACGAGCAGTACTTC. Protein product: CASRSGTAYEQYF.

V usage is TRBV7-6 and J usage is TRBJ2-3; 12 positions match TRBD2. Germline V gene data show CDR1 as SGHVS and CDR2 as FNYEAQ. There are 15 residues in the CDR3. V was pared by 5 bases and J by 5 bases, with 5 bases of the junction left unmatched. In DNA, the CDR3 is TGTGCCAGCAGCCCTAGCGGGGGGGCGGTAGATACGCAGTATTTT. It codes for CASSPSGGAVDTQYF.

The chain couples TRBV7-8 to TRBJ2-2; D unresolved. Deletions cut 7 bases from V and 1 base from J, with 10 bases between. Germline V gene data show CDR1 as SGHVS and CDR2 as FQNEAQ. The CDR3 covers 14 residues. This chain's CDR3 is CASTKSENTGELFF. The CDR3 region has the DNA TGTGCCAGCACCAAGTCAGAGAACACCGGGGAGCTGTTTTTT.

The genes are TRBV19 and TRBJ2-4; D gene unclear. The V gene lost 3 bases and the J gene lost 5 bases, with 14 bases spanning the gap. The germline gives CDR1 LNHDA, CDR2 SQIVND (reference sequence). The CDR3 length is 15 residues. CDR3 nucleotide sequence: TGTGCCAGTAGTATGGTCCAGGCCACCCAAAACATTCAGTACTTC. It translates to CASSMVQATQNIQYF.

This clone was seen just once. The chain couples TRBV24-1 to TRBJ2-1, with 7 bases identical to TRBD2. Trimming at V came to 0 bases and at J to 15 bases, leaving 7 bases not matched to a gene. This CDR3 has 13 amino acids. Per the germline V gene, CDR1 is KGHDR and CDR2 is SFDVKD. In nucleotides, the CDR3 is TGTGCCACCAGTGATTTGTTGGGGGGGTATCGGTTCTTC. Translating it yields CATSDLLGGYRFF.

This sequence joins TRBV5-1 and TRBJ2-2, with TRBD1 identical over 8 bases. Germline assignment: CDR1 SGHRS and CDR2 YFSETQ. Germline trimming cut 2 bases from V and 2 bases from J; bases unmatched to any gene: 2. CDR3 size: 15 residues. This CDR3 is CASSFQGANTGELFF. The DNA of the CDR3 is TGCGCCAGCAGCTTCCAGGGGGCCAACACCGGGGAGCTGTTTTTT.

This clone showed up just once. The chain employs TRBV19 and TRBJ1-5, with D perhaps matching TRBD1 (5 bases). The germline V gene encodes CDR1 LNHDA and CDR2 SQIVND (reference sequence). The CDR3 is made up of 12 amino acids. Trimming took 11 bases from V and 1 from J, leaving 9 bases between them. The CDR3 coding sequence is TGTGCCTCGGACAAGAGCAATCAGCCCCAGCATTTT. This sequence encodes CASDKSNQPQHF.

The genes are TRBV3-1 (or the pseudogene TRBV3-2) and TRBJ2-1; the D gene is possibly TRBD2 (5 bases). V was cut by 1 base and J by 5 bases, with 12 bases left in between. The length of the CDR3 is 15 residues. CDR1 and CDR2 (germline): LGHDT, YNNKEL (reference sequence). CDR3 residues: CASSQGTPINNEQFF. The CDR3 bases are TGTGCCAGCAGCCAAGGGACTCCTATAAACAATGAGCAGTTCTTC.

J is TRBJ2-7 and V is TRBV9; 11 bases line up with TRBD2. The CDR3 is 15 amino acids. V lost 4 bases to trimming and J lost 0 bases; unmatched junction nucleotides: 3. Germline lookup yields CDR1 SGDLS and CDR2 YYNGEE. In DNA, the CDR3 is TGTGCCAGCAGCATTAGCGGGGGGGCCTCCTACGAGCAGTACTTC. It translates to CASSISGGASYEQYF.